Listed below are T cell receptor beta chains from one sample, sequenced in a study of identical twins. A single record per CDR3 protein comes from TCRdb applying MiXCR to the 5' RACE reads. This sample carries about 720,000 distinct CDR3 sequences, about 9.4% of them seen once, and the ten largest clones take approximately 0.96%. These same records also appear under a second study, on yellow fever vaccine responses in identical twins.

Sequenced input: PBMCs. All receptors derive from a woman aged 18 to 35 in good health. CDR3s include the opening cysteine and the closing phenylalanine or tryptophan. Fields, in order: J gene, V gene, clone size, D gene, CDR3 protein, CDR3 DNA. D genes are given only for firm matches. Clone size is given for some rows only: seen once, a few or many times, or a class if the clone is expanded.

J gene: TRBJ2-7
V gene: TRBV6-1
clone size: -
D gene: TRBD2
CDR3 protein: CASRVAGVGYEQYF
CDR3 DNA: TGTGCCAGTCGGGTCGCGGGGGTGGGGTACGAGCAGTACTTC

J gene: TRBJ2-5
V gene: TRBV4-1
clone size: few
D gene: -
CDR3 protein: CASSQPLDSKETQYF
CDR3 DNA: TGCGCCAGCAGCCAACCCCTTGACAGTAAAGAGACCCAGTACTTC

J gene: TRBJ1-5
V gene: TRBV20-1
clone size: -
D gene: -
CDR3 protein: CSARGEGLQPQHF
CDR3 DNA: TGCAGTGCTAGAGGGGAGGGTCTTCAGCCCCAGCATTTT

J gene: TRBJ1-1
V gene: TRBV6-1
clone size: many
D gene: TRBD1
CDR3 protein: CASSPEDRGNSEAFF
CDR3 DNA: TGTGCCAGCAGTCCGGAGGACAGGGGAAATTCTGAAGCTTTCTTT

J gene: TRBJ2-1
V gene: TRBV21-1
clone size: few
D gene: -
CDR3 protein: CASSIPGGAGAPEGEQFF
CDR3 DNA: TGTGCCAGCAGCATCCCTGGGGGGGCGGGGGCCCCGGAAGGGGAGCAGTTCTTC

J gene: TRBJ1-2
V gene: TRBV7-9
clone size: few
D gene: TRBD1
CDR3 protein: CASSSTIPRDRNYGYTF
CDR3 DNA: TGTGCCAGCAGCTCGACCATTCCCCGGGACAGGAACTATGGCTACACCTTC

J gene: TRBJ2-1
V gene: TRBV29-1
clone size: -
D gene: TRBD2
CDR3 protein: CSVELGLAGNEQFF
CDR3 DNA: TGCAGCGTTGAACTGGGACTAGCGGGCAATGAGCAGTTCTTC

J gene: TRBJ2-5
V gene: TRBV10-2
clone size: -
D gene: TRBD1
CDR3 protein: CASKDRQETQYF
CDR3 DNA: TGCGCCAGCAAGGACAGGCAAGAGACCCAGTACTTC

J gene: TRBJ2-7
V gene: TRBV20-1
clone size: many
D gene: -
CDR3 protein: CSFGSEDMSYEQYF
CDR3 DNA: TGCAGTTTTGGTAGTGAGGACATGTCTTACGAGCAGTACTTC

J gene: TRBJ1-1
V gene: TRBV29-1
clone size: -
D gene: -
CDR3 protein: CSIGQMNTEAFF
CDR3 DNA: TGCAGCATTGGGCAGATGAACACTGAAGCTTTCTTT

J gene: TRBJ2-6
V gene: TRBV18
clone size: few
D gene: -
CDR3 protein: CASSPPDIYSGANVLTF
CDR3 DNA: TGTGCCAGCTCACCCCCGGACATTTATTCTGGGGCCAACGTCCTGACTTTC